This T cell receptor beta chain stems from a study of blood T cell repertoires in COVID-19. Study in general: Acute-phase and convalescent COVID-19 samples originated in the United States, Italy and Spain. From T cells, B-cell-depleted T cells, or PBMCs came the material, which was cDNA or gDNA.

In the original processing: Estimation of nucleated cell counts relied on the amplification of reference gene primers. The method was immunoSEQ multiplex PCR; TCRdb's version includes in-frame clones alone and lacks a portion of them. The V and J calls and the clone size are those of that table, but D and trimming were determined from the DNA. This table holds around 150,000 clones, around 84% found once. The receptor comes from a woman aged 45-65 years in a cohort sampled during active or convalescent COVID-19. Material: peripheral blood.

The CDR3 sequence: CATSETKQELVRNTEAFF. CDR3 sequence (DNA): TGTGCCACCAGTGAAACCAAACAGGAGCTAGTTCGGAACACTGAAGCTTTCTTT. This rearrangement joins TRBV24-1 to TRBJ1-1; D is possibly TRBD1 (5 bases). The CDR3 is 18 residues long. Trimming cost V 4 bases and J 1 base, with 21 bases left between them. Per germline, CDR1 KGHDR and CDR2 SFDVKD.